The rows below give T cell receptor beta chains drawn from one sample of a study of blood T cell repertoires in COVID-19. The data were produced by immunoSEQ multiplex PCR, yet TCRdb's version contains in-frame clones alone and is incomplete. The sample lists about 180,000 clones, 85% occurring once. Sequenced material: peripheral blood. Receptors were obtained from a person aged 70 to 79 with COVID-19, enrolled during active disease. The CDR3 runs from the conserved cysteine through the conserved F or W. D genes are given only for firm matches. Part of the rows lack a size; the others show once, few, many or a class for expanded clones.

>-|TRBJ1-1|many|TRBV28
TGTGCCAGCGTAGCAGGGGAGAACACTGAAGCTTTCTTT
CASVAGENTEAFF
>-|TRBJ2-7|-|TRBV3-1/TRBV3-2
TGTGCCAGCAGCCAATCGCTGGGGGGGCAATACGAGCAGTACTTC
CASSQSLGGQYEQYF
>TRBD1|TRBJ2-5|-|TRBV19
TGTGCCAGTAGTATTGACAGGGCTGAGACCCAGTACTTC
CASSIDRAETQYF
>-|TRBJ1-2|-|TRBV13
TGTGCCAGCAGCCAGTCGGTCAGGATACGGCACGGCTACACCTTC
CASSQSVRIRHGYTF
>-|TRBJ1-6|-|TRBV18
TGTGCCAGCTCCCCTGATGGGGCCGGATGGATCAATTCACCCCTCCACTTT
CASSPDGAGWINSPLHF
>TRBD2|TRBJ2-2|-|TRBV7-2
TGTGCCAGCAGCACCCGCGGGGGATCGAACACCGGGGAGCTGTTTTTT
CASSTRGGSNTGELFF
>TRBD2|TRBJ2-5|-|TRBV28
TGTGCCAGCAGTTCGACTAGCGGGACTCAAGAAGAGACCCAGTACTTC
CASSSTSGTQEETQYF
>-|TRBJ1-2|-|TRBV21-1
TGTGCCAGCATCGGACAGAGCCTAAGGTATGGCTACACCTTC
CASIGQSLRYGYTF
>TRBD2|TRBJ2-7|-|TRBV4-2
TGTGCCAGCAGCCATGATATGGGGGGGAGTTCCTACGAGCAGTACTTC
CASSHDMGGSSYEQYF
>-|TRBJ2-1|-|TRBV13
TGTGCCAGCAGCCCCGCCTACAATGAGCAGTTCTTC
CASSPAYNEQFF
>TRBD1|TRBJ1-6|-|TRBV6-5
TGTGCCAGCAGACCTGGGACAGTTAATTCACCCCTCCACTTT
CASRPGTVNSPLHF
>-|TRBJ1-4|-|TRBV2
TGTGCCAGCAGTGATTTTGCGGGGGCAAGGGAAAAACTGTTTTTT
CASSDFAGAREKLFF
>-|TRBJ1-5|-|TRBV28
TGTGCCAGCAGCCTTCTTGGCGGGCACGGGCAGGGGATCAATCAGCCCCAGCATTTT
CASSLLGGHGQGINQPQHF
>TRBD2|TRBJ2-2|-|TRBV5-1
TGCGCCAGCAGCTTAGGACTAGCGGGAGTTGGGACCGGGGAGCTGTTTTTT
CASSLGLAGVGTGELFF
>-|TRBJ1-2|-|TRBV19
TGTGCCAGTCTAGGGGGTTACTATGGCTACACCTTC
CASLGGYYGYTF
>TRBD1|TRBJ1-5|-|TRBV2
TGTGCCAGCAGGACGACAGGGTTGAGCAATCAGCCCCAGCATTTT
CASRTTGLSNQPQHF
>TRBD1|TRBJ1-6|-|TRBV23-1
TGCGCCAGCAGTCAAGCCCGGACAGGGAATAATTCACCCCTCCACTTT
CASSQARTGNNSPLHF
>-|TRBJ2-7|-|TRBV6-5
TGTGCCAGCAAAGTGGGCGTGCCCCTCTACGAGCAGTACTTC
CASKVGVPLYEQYF
>-|TRBJ2-1|once|TRBV5-1
TGCGCCAGCAGCCCACGAAGGCAGGGATCCTACAATGAGCAGTTCTTC
CASSPRRQGSYNEQFF
>TRBD2|TRBJ2-1|-|TRBV6-5
TGTGCCAGCAGTTCCTGGGGGACTAGCGGAAACAATGAGCAGTTCTTC
CASSSWGTSGNNEQFF
>TRBD2|TRBJ2-7|-|TRBV19
TGTGCCAGTAGTAAAAGACTAGCGGGGGAATCCGAGCAGTACTTC
CASSKRLAGESEQYF
>-|TRBJ2-3|-|TRBV12-3/TRBV12-4
TGTGCCAGCAGCTTGCGGGTGCAGGATACGCAGTATTTT
CASSLRVQDTQYF
>TRBD1|TRBJ1-4|few|TRBV4-1
TGCGCCAGCAGCCAAGAGGGACAGCCTAATGAAAAACTGTTTTTT
CASSQEGQPNEKLFF
>TRBD2|TRBJ2-2|-|TRBV3-1/TRBV3-2
TGTGCCAGCAGCCATAGCGGGAGGGCCACCGGGGAGCTGTTTTTT
CASSHSGRATGELFF
>TRBD1|TRBJ2-2|-|TRBV4-1
TGCGCCAGCAGCCAACGGGACAGGCGAACCGGGGAGCTGTTTTTT
CASSQRDRRTGELFF
>-|TRBJ1-3|-|TRBV6-5
TGTGCCCACACTGGGACTACCTCTGGAAACACCATATATTTT
CAHTGTTSGNTIYF
>-|TRBJ2-2|-|TRBV10-3
TGTGCCATCAAGACAGGCACCGGGGAGCTGTTTTTT
CAIKTGTGELFF
>TRBD1|TRBJ1-2|-|TRBV28
TGTGCCAGCAGTATTAAAACCCGGGACAGGGAACGCTACACCTTC
CASSIKTRDRERYTF
>-|TRBJ2-7|-|TRBV5-1
TGCGCCAGCAGCTTGGAGTTCCGATCGAGTTCCGAGCAGTACTTC
CASSLEFRSSSEQYF
>-|TRBJ2-4|-|TRBV25-1
TGTGCCAGCTCTCACCCGATACTAGCCAAAAACATTCAGTACTTC
CASSHPILAKNIQYF
>-|TRBJ1-5|-|TRBV19
TGTGCCAGTAGTATCGGTAGGGGCGAACAGCCCCAGCATTTT
CASSIGRGEQPQHF
>-|TRBJ2-2|-|TRBV7-9
TGTGCCAGCAGCTTAGCCGTGGGCCAGGGAGGTACCGGGGAGCTGTTTTTT
CASSLAVGQGGTGELFF
>-|TRBJ2-5|-|TRBV4-3
TGCGCCAGCAGACACCAAGTCGGGGTAGAGACCCAGTACTTC
CASRHQVGVETQYF
>-|TRBJ2-3|-|TRBV28
TGTGCCAGCCGAGGGCCCGTGGATACGCAGTATTTT
CASRGPVDTQYF
>-|TRBJ1-5|-|TRBV5-8
TGTGCCAGCCGGAATCGGGTCGCGGATGGTCAGCCCCAGCATTTT
CASRNRVADGQPQHF
>TRBD1|TRBJ1-5|-|TRBV7-2
TGTGCCAGCAGCTTAGCGCAGGGGGGAATGGGATTCGGACAGCCCCAGCATTTT
CASSLAQGGMGFGQPQHF
>-|TRBJ1-3|-|TRBV10-2
TGCGCCAGCAGTGAGCAGGGAGGTGGAAACACCATATATTTT
CASSEQGGGNTIYF
>TRBD1|TRBJ2-1|-|TRBV18
TGTGCCAGCACGACGGACAGGGCGGCCTCCTACAATGAGCAGTTCTTC
CASTTDRAASYNEQFF
>TRBD1|TRBJ1-5|-|TRBV27
TGTGCCAGCAGTCCGCAGACAGGGGGTGGCAATCAGCCCCAGCATTTT
CASSPQTGGGNQPQHF
>TRBD2|TRBJ2-1|few|TRBV11-2
TGTGCCAGCAGCAGTAGCGGGAGATCCTATGAGCAGTTCTTC
CASSSSGRSYEQFF
>TRBD2|TRBJ2-1|-|TRBV6-1
TGTGCCAGCAGTGACCCCGGGACTAGCGGCTACAATGAGCAGTTCTTC
CASSDPGTSGYNEQFF
>-|TRBJ2-5|-|TRBV19
TGTGCCAGTAGTCCCGCAGGGTCGGAGACCCAGTACTTC
CASSPAGSETQYF
>-|TRBJ2-1|-|TRBV3-1/TRBV3-2
TGTGCCAGCAGCCAAAGGACTACTCACAATGAGCAGTTCTTC
CASSQRTTHNEQFF
>-|TRBJ1-5|-|TRBV7-2
TGTGCCAGCAGCTTAGGCAGCGGGGGCGCGAATCAGCCCCAGCATTTT
CASSLGSGGANQPQHF
>-|TRBJ1-1|-|TRBV19
TGTGCCAGTAGATGGGGGGGGCAGGGACGCGGCACTGAAGCTTTCTTT
CASRWGGQGRGTEAFF
>-|TRBJ1-2|-|TRBV12-3/TRBV12-4
TGTGCCACCCTGGAGGACTATGGCTACACCTTC
CATLEDYGYTF
>-|TRBJ2-3|-|TRBV27
TGTGCCAGCAGTTTATCCAGGACTAGCACAGATACGCAGTATTTT
CASSLSRTSTDTQYF
>TRBD1|TRBJ1-2|-|TRBV28
TGTGCCAGCACTCCATCCCGGACAGGGGGCTATGACTACACCTTC
CASTPSRTGGYDYTF